The clone carrying this T cell receptor beta chain was counted only a few times. Its antigen is unknown. V gave up 1 base and J gave up 5 bases; unmatched junction bases: 2. CDR3 length: 14 residues. TCRdb reprocessed the reads with MiXCR, giving one entry per CDR3 protein. The sample carries 700,000 to 850,000 distinct CDR3 sequences, about 33% recorded once. The data stem from a study of T cell repertoires in cytomegalovirus infection. V usage is TRBV12-3 or TRBV12-4 and J usage is TRBJ1-5; the match to TRBD1 covers 7 bases. The origin of this receptor is a human donor in good health (CMV status not recorded). Some clones in this sample may be carry-over from other donors' samples. Sample: cultured CD8+ T cells from PBMCs, taken from culture after CMV antigen stimulation. The CDR3 here is CASSLEGADQPQHF. CDR3 DNA: TGTGCCAGCAGTTTAGAGGGGGCGGATCAGCCCCAGCATTTT.